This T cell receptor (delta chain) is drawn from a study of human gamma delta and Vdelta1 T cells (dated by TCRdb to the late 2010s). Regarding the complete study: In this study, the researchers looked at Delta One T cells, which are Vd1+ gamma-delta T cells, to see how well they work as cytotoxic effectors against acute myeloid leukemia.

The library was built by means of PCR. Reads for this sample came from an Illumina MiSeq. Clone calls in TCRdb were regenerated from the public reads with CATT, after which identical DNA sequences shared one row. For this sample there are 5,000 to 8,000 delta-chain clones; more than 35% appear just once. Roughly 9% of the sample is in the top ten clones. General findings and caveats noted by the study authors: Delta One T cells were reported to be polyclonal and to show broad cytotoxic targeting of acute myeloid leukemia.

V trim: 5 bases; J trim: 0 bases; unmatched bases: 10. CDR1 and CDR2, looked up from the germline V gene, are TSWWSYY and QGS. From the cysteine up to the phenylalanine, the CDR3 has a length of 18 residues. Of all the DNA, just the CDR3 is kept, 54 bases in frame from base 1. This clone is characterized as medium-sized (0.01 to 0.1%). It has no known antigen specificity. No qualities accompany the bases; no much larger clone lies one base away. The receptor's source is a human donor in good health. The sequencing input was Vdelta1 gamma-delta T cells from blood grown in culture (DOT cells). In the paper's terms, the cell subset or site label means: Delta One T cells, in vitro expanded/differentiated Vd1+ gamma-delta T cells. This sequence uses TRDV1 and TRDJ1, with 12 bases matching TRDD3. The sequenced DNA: TGTGCTCTTGGGAACGAACCTGGGGGATACGCCTACACCGATAAACTCATCTTT. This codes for CALGNEPGGYAYTDKLIF.